Listed here is a single TCR beta chain. Its antigen is currently unknown. Germline CDR1 is MDHEN and CDR2 is SYDVKM. Trimming left V 7 bases short and J 6 bases short, with 22 bases between. This CDR3 contains 15 residues. The data were obtained in a study of shared clonotypes between healthy human individuals. General study findings and limits: Sequencing depth was a factor that was expected to affect clonotype sharing among donors. At large depth, rarefaction still showed sorted-subset sequencing to be incomplete. Investigators collected only blood, and repertoires in tissues likely differ.

An even split of each subset's genomic DNA across several immunoSEQ plates was performed. Profiled with immunoSEQ multiplex PCR; TCRdb holds only in-frame clones, not every one. Of 1 million to 1.2 million clones listed, roughly 80% were seen once; the top ten hold 0.89%. Source material: memory CD4+ T cells from PBMCs. Subset noted: CD45RA-negative fraction. V is TRBV28 and J is TRBJ2-7; the D gene is possibly TRBD2 (6 bases). This clonotype was obtained from a man younger than 30 in good health. Some clones in this sample may be carry-over from other donors' samples. The CDR3: CASTPPLGGGREQYF. CDR3 DNA: TGTGCCAGCACCCCCCCGTTGGGGGGTGGGCGCGAGCAGTACTTC.